What follows is one T cell receptor beta chain and its context. This specimen belongs to a study of blood T cells in healthy people across ages. The CDR3 is 17 residues long. CDR1 is MNHEY, CDR2 SVGEGT, per germline. The V gene lost 5 bases and the J gene lost 3 bases, with 17 bases spanning the gap. Next came a second PCR, run for about 7 to 12 cycles, which used a sample-barcoded 5' primer along with a J-beta primer mix. TCRdb used MiXCR to reprocess the 5' RACE reads, holding one entry per CDR3 protein. The top ten clones hold approximately 25% of a sample with around 500,000 distinct CDR3 sequences, 40% to 50% of them seen once. Each individual donor underwent a draw of about 9.1 milliliters of peripheral blood.

The sample comprised blood. This clonotype was obtained from a man at least 80 years old in good health. This chain uses TRBV6-2 or TRBV6-3 with TRBJ2-6; D may be TRBD1 (5 bases). The CDR3 DNA is TGTGCCAGCAGTAACCCATTCAGGGTCAATGGGGCCAACGTCCTGACTTTC. Encoded protein: CASSNPFRVNGANVLTF.